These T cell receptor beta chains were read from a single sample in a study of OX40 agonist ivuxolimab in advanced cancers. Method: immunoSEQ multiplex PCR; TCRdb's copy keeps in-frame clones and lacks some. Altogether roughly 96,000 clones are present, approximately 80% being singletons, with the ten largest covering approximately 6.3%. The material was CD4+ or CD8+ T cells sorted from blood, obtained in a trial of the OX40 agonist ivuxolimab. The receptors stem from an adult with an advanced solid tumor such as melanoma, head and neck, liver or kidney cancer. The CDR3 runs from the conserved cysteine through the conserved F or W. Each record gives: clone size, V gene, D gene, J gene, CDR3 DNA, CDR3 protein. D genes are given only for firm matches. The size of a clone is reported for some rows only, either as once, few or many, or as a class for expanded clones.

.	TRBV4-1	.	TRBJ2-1	TGCGCCAGCAGCCAAGTCGTAAGAGCGGACAATGAGCAGTTCTTC	CASSQVVRADNEQFF
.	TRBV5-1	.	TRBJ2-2	TGCGCCAGCAGGGCTGCTCTTCCGAACACCGGGGAGCTGTTTTTT	CASRAALPNTGELFF
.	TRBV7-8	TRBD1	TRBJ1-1	TGTGCCAGCAGACCTCTGACAGGGGGCGCGGGTGAAGCTTTCTTT	CASRPLTGGAGEAFF
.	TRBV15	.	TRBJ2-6	TGTGCCACCAGCAGAGTACAGGACTCTGGGGCCAACGTCCTGACTTTC	CATSRVQDSGANVLTF
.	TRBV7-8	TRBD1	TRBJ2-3	TGTGCCAGCAGCTTATACGCCTATCGGACAGGGCTTATTACAGATACGCAGTATTTT	CASSLYAYRTGLITDTQYF
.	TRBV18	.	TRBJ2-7	TGTGCCAGCTCACCACTCCGGGACCCCCCGTCCGAGCAGTACTTC	CASSPLRDPPSEQYF
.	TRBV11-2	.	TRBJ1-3	TGTGCCAGCAGCCTTAACTTCCAGATCCCTATTGTCACCATATATTTT	CASSLNFQIPIVTIYF
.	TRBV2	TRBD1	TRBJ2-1	TGTGCCAGCAGCATACAGGGGGGAGCGAACAATGAGCAGTTCTTC	CASSIQGGANNEQFF
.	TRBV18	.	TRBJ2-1	TGTGCCAGCTCACCATATGCAGGGGGGTACAATGAGCAGTTCTTC	CASSPYAGGYNEQFF
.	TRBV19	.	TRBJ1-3	TGTGCCACCGAGGGGGGGGCCGCTGGAAACACCATATATTTT	CATEGGAAGNTIYF
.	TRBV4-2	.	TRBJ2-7	TGTGCCAGCAGCCAAGAGGAGACAGCCCCCGAGCAGTACTTC	CASSQEETAPEQYF
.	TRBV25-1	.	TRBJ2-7	TGTGCCAGCAGTGAATACGGATTCTCCTACGAGCAGTACTTC	CASSEYGFSYEQYF
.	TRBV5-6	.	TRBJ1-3	TGTGCCAGCAGCTTGGCGGCCCCCTCTGGAAACACCATATATTTT	CASSLAAPSGNTIYF
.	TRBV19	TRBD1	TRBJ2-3	TGTGCCAGTGCGCCTCGACAGGGTGGTACGCAGTATTTT	CASAPRQGGTQYF
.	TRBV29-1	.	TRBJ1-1	TGCAGCGTTCGACAGCAAACTATGAACACTGAAGCTTTCTTT	CSVRQQTMNTEAFF
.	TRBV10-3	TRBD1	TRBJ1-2	TGTGCCATCACCACAGGGGGCGCCAACTATGGCTACACCTTC	CAITTGGANYGYTF
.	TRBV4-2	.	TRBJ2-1	TGTGCCAGCAGCCAAGATAGGGCTAGCATTAATGAGCAGTTCTTC	CASSQDRASINEQFF
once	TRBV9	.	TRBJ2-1	TGTGCCAGCAGCGACTCGGAGAATGAGCAGTTCTTC	CASSDSENEQFF
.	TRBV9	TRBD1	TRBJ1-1	TGTGCCAGCAGCGCGGGGGACCGGGACAGGGCTCGTAACACTGAAGCTTTCTTT	CASSAGDRDRARNTEAFF
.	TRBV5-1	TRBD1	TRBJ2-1	TGCGCCAGCAGCGTGACAGGGTACAATGAGCAGTTCTTC	CASSVTGYNEQFF
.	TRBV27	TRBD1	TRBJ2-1	TGTGCCAGCAGTTTATACGTCGACACCGGGACAGGGTACAATGAGCAGTTCTTC	CASSLYVDTGTGYNEQFF
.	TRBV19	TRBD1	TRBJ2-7	TGTGCCAGTAGTATAGCAGGGACAGACTACGAGCAGTACTTC	CASSIAGTDYEQYF
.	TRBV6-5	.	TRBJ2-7	TGTGCCAGCAGTTACTCTCGCGGGCCCTCCTACGAGCAGTACTTC	CASSYSRGPSYEQYF
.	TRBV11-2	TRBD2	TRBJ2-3	TGTGCCAGCAGCTTAAACCTGGCGGGAGCCACAGATACGCAGTATTTT	CASSLNLAGATDTQYF
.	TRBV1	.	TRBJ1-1	TGCACCAGCAGCCAAGACGGCTCGAACACTGAAGCTTTCTTT	CTSSQDGSNTEAFF
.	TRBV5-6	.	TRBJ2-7	TGTGCCAGCAGCTTGACGGATTACGAGCAGTACTTC	CASSLTDYEQYF
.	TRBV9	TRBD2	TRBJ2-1	TGTGCCAGCAGCGTAGGGGTGACTAGCGAGAATGAGCAGTTCTTC	CASSVGVTSENEQFF
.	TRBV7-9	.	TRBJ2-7	TGTGCCAGCAGCTTTACAGGTCCCGGGGGCGAGCAGTACTTC	CASSFTGPGGEQYF
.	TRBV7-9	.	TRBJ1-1	TGTGCCAGCAGCTTAGTCGGGAGAGGGAACACTGAAGCTTTCTTT	CASSLVGRGNTEAFF
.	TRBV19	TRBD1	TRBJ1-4	TGTGCCAGTAGTCCCGACAGGGCCTTTAATGAAAAACTGTTTTTT	CASSPDRAFNEKLFF
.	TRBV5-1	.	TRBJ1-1	TGCGCCAGCAGCGTCGGACCGGGCAACACTGAAGCTTTCTTT	CASSVGPGNTEAFF
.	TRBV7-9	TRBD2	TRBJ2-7	TGTGCCAGCAGCTTTGGGACTAGCATCTCCTACGAGCAGTACTTC	CASSFGTSISYEQYF
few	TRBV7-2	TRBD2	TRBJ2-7	TGTGCCAGCAGCTTCGGACTAGCGGTGCAGTACTTC	CASSFGLAVQYF
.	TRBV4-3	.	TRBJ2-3	TGCGCCAGCAGCCAAGATGTGGGTTTGGGGGATACGCAGTATTTT	CASSQDVGLGDTQYF
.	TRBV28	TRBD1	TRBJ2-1	TGTGCCAGCAGCACCGCCGGGACAGGGGATAAAGAGCAGTTCTTC	CASSTAGTGDKEQFF
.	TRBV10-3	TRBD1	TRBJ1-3	TGTGCCATCAGCCAGGGGGCGGGAAACACCATATATTTT	CAISQGAGNTIYF
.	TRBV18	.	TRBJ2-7	TGTGCCAGCTCACGAGGTTACGAGCAGTACTTC	CASSRGYEQYF
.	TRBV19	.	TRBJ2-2	TGTGCCAGTAGTTCCTTCCAAGCTACCGGGGAGCTGTTTTTT	CASSSFQATGELFF
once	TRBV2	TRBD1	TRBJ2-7	TGTGCCAGCAGTGAAGTGGCAGGGGGCGGGTCCTACGAGCAGTACTTC	CASSEVAGGGSYEQYF
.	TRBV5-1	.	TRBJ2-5	TGCGCCAGCAGCTTGAGCGGTACGCTTGAGACCCAGTACTTC	CASSLSGTLETQYF